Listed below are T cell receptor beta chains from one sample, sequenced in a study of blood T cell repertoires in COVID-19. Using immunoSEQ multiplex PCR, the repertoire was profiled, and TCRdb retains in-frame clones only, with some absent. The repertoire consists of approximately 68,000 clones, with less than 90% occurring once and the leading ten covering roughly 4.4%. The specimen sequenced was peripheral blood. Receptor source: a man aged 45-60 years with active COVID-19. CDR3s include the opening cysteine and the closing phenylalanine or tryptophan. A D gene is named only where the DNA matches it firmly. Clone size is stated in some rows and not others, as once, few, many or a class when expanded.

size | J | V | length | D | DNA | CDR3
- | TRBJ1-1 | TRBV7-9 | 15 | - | TGTGCCAGCAGCTTTAAATCAGGGGCGAACACTGAAGCTTTCTTT | CASSFKSGANTEAFF
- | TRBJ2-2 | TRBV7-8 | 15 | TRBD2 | TGTGCCAGCAGCTTATACGGGGGAGGGGACGGGGAGCTGTTTTTT | CASSLYGGGDGELFF
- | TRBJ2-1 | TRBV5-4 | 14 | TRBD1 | TGTGCCAGCAGCTTGGGACAGGGGAGAACGGAGCAGTTCTTC | CASSLGQGRTEQFF
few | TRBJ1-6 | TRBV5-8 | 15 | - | TGTGCCAGCAGCGGCGGGAGCTCCTATAATTCACCCCTCCACTTT | CASSGGSSYNSPLHF
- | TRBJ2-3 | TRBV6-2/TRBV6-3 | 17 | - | TGTGCCAGCAGTTCTCGAGGAGCGCAAACTAGCACAGATACGCAGTATTTT | CASSSRGAQTSTDTQYF
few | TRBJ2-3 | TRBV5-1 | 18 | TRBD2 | TGCGCCAGCAGCTCAGGACAGAGGACTAGCGGGACTACAGATACGCAGTATTTT | CASSSGQRTSGTTDTQYF
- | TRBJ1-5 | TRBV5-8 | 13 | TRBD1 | TGTGCCAGCAGCGCAGGGGGGAATCAGCCCCAGCATTTT | CASSAGGNQPQHF
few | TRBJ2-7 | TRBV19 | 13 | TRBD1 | TGTGCCAGCCGAAACAGGGGCCAATACGAGCAGTACTTC | CASRNRGQYEQYF
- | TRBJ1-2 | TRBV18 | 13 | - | TGTGCCAGCTCACCGTGGCAGGCTGATGGCTACACCTTC | CASSPWQADGYTF
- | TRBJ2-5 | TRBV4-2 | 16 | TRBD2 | TGTGCCAGCAGCCAAGGTGGTAGCGGGGGGCTGGAGACCCAGTACTTC | CASSQGGSGGLETQYF
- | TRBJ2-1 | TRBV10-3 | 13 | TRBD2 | TGTGCCAGTTTAGCGGGGGATAGTTATGAGCAGTTCTTC | CASLAGDSYEQFF
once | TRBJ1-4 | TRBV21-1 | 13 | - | TGTGCCAGCGGGGGGGCGGCAGGTGAAAAACTGTTTTTT | CASGGAAGEKLFF
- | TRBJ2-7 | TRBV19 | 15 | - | TGTGCCAGTAAAGGGGAGGACCTTGGAGCCTACGAGCAGTACTTC | CASKGEDLGAYEQYF
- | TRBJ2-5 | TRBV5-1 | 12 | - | TGCGCCAGCAGCTTGGACGGAGAGACCCAGTACTTC | CASSLDGETQYF
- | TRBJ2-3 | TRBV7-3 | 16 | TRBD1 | TGTGCCAGCAGCTTATCCGGGACAGGTGGTGGCGATACGCAGTATTTT | CASSLSGTGGGDTQYF
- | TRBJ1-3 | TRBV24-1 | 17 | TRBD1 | TGTGCCACCAGTGATGGGGGACAGGGGGCGCGTGGAAACACCATATATTTT | CATSDGGQGARGNTIYF
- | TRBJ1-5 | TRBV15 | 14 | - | TGTGCCACCAGCAAGGACAACCTGGGTCAGCCCCAGCATTTT | CATSKDNLGQPQHF
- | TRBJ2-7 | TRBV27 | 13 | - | TGTGCCAGCAGTTTGCAGGCCCCCTACGAGCAGTACTTC | CASSLQAPYEQYF
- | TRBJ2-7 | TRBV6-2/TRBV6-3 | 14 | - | TGTGCCAGCAGTTACTCAAACGGGGCCTACGAGCAGTACTTC | CASSYSNGAYEQYF
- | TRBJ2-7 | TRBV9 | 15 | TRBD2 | TGTGCCAGCAGCGTACTAGCGGGAGGGCCAGACGAGCAGTACTTC | CASSVLAGGPDEQYF
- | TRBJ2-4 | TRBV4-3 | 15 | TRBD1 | TGCGCCAGCAGCCAAGATCCCCGGGGACAGGGTCTTCAGTACTTC | CASSQDPRGQGLQYF
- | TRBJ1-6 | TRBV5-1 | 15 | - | TGCGCCAGCAGCGTCTACAGGGTCGGAAATTCACCCCTCCACTTT | CASSVYRVGNSPLHF
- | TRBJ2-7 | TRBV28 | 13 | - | TGTGCCAGCAGTAATAATCGAGGCTACGAGCAGTACTTC | CASSNNRGYEQYF
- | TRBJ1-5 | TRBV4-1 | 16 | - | TGCGCCAGCAGCCCCTCGGAGGATCTATTAAATCAGCCCCAGCATTTT | CASSPSEDLLNQPQHF
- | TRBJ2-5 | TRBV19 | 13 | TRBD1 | TGTGCCAGTACTGGGACAGCTCAAGAGACCCAGTACTTC | CASTGTAQETQYF
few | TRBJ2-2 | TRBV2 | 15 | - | TGTGCCAGCAATCAGCGCGGGGGCGGGACCGGGGAGCTGTTTTTT | CASNQRGGGTGELFF
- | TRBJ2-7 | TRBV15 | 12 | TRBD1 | TGTGCCACAGGCACAGGGGGATACGTGCAGTACTTC | CATGTGGYVQYF
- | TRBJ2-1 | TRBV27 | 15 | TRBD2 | TGTGCCAGCGGCCCCTGGGCGGGAGGGGGTAATGAGCAGTTCTTC | CASGPWAGGGNEQFF
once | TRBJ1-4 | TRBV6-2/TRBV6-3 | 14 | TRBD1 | TGTGCCAGCAGTCCGGGACAGGGGTATGAAAAACTGTTTTTT | CASSPGQGYEKLFF
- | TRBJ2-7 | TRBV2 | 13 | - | TGTGCCAGCAGTTTTATACAGACCTACGAGCAGTACTTC | CASSFIQTYEQYF
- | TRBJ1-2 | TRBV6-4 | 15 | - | TGTGCCAGCAGTGACTCGTACAGGGCCTCTTCTGGCTACACCTTC | CASSDSYRASSGYTF
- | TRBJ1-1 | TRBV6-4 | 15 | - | TGTGCCAGCAGTGCCTCAGCTGTCTCGAACACTGAAGCTTTCTTT | CASSASAVSNTEAFF
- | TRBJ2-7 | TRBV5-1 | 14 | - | TGCGCCAGCAGCTTGACAGGACCCCTTTGGGAGCAGTACTTC | CASSLTGPLWEQYF
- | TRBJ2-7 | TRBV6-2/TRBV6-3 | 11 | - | TGTGCCAGCAGCGACTGGTACGAGCAGTACTTC | CASSDWYEQYF
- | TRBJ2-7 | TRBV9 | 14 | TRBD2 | TGTGCCAGCAGCATCGCCGGGACTAGCTACGAGCAGTACTTC | CASSIAGTSYEQYF
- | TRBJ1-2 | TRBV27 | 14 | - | TGTGCCAGCAGTCCGCAAACAGGGACCTATGGCTACACCTTC | CASSPQTGTYGYTF
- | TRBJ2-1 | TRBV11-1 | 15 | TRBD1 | TGTGCCAGCAGCCTGACAGGGAACTCCTACAATGAGCAGTTCTTC | CASSLTGNSYNEQFF
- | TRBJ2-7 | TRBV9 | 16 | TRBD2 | TGTGCCAGCAGCGCCGACTCGGCTAGCGGGGGTTACGAGCAGTACTTC | CASSADSASGGYEQYF
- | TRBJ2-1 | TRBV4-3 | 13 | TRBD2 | TGCGCCAGCAGCCGCGGGGGGCGGAATGAGCAGTTCTTC | CASSRGGRNEQFF
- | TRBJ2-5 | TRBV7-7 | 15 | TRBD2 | TGTGCTAGCAGCCGAGCTAGCGGACGGCAAGAGACCCAGTACTTC | CASSRASGRQETQYF
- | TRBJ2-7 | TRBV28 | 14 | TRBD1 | TGTGCCAGCAGCCCGGGACAGGGGCCCTACGAGCAGTACTTC | CASSPGQGPYEQYF
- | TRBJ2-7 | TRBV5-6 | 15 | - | TGTGCCAGCAGCACACTTGGGCCCCAGCTGGACGAGCAGTACTTC | CASSTLGPQLDEQYF
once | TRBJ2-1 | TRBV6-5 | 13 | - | TGTGCCTCCGAAGATAGACAGTACAATGAGCAGTTCTTC | CASEDRQYNEQFF
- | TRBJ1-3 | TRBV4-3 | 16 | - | TGCGCCAGCAGCCCGGCGGGGGGAGTAGGTGGAAACACCATATATTTT | CASSPAGGVGGNTIYF
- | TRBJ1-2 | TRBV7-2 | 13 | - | TGTGCCAGCAGCTCCCAGAAGAGGCTTGGCTACACCTTC | CASSSQKRLGYTF
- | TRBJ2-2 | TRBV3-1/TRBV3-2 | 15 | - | TGTGCCAGCAGCCGGGACTCCGGCGGCACCGGGGAGCTGTTTTTT | CASSRDSGGTGELFF